This T cell receptor beta chain was sequenced in a study of CD8+ T cells in alopecia areata. Study-wide results and limits: It was observed that many expanded lesional clones persisted in scalp and blood during tofacitinib.

On this clone itself: The target antigen is unknown.

cDNA prepared by RNA extraction and subsequent reverse transcription served as the template for sequencing. TCRdb's copy holds only in-frame clones and misses some; the assay was immunoSEQ multiplex PCR. The sample includes about 180,000 clones, around 58% of them seen just once. Treatment given: oral pan-JAK inhibitor, 5-10 mg twice daily. Individuals with alopecia areata gave both lesional scalp punch biopsies and peripheral blood for collection. Sorted out of PBMCs were CD4+ T cells and CD8+ T cells. This CDR3 has 16 amino acids. V shed 4 bases and J shed 3 bases, with 16 bases lying between them. This sequence originates from a human donor with alopecia areata. The material was CD4+ T cells sorted from blood, obtained between weeks 55 and 65, from a patient treated with tofacitinib. The rearrangement joins TRBV23-1 to TRBJ1-5; TRBD1 might be the D (6 bases). TRBV23-1 qualifies as an ORF whose function is uncertain. Here the CDR3 reads CASSRSLQGDNQPQHF. CDR3 nucleotides: TGCGCCAGCAGTCGAAGCTTACAGGGAGACAATCAGCCCCAGCATTTT.